This TCR beta chain emerged from a study of monozygotic twins with inflammatory bowel disease. Study-level findings and limits: TCRbeta inverse Simpson diversity was decreased in IBD patients versus healthy co-twins.

Notes on this clonotype: The antigen remains unidentified.

The team made cDNA by running eight separate reactions for each sample. No DNA is given; TCRdb re-called the 5' RACE reads and lists each CDR3 protein once. Its table lists 300,000 to 350,000 distinct CDR3 sequences. The germline V gene encodes CDR1 DFQATT and CDR2 SNEGSKA (reference sequence). This CDR3 region has 14 residues. Material for sequencing was blood. The chain combines TRBV20-1 with TRBJ1-4; checking the TCRdb D call of TRBD1 is not possible without DNA. The clonotype was recovered from a human donor with ulcerative colitis or Crohn's disease, or a healthy co-twin of an affected twin (not recorded which). CDR3 in amino acids: CSAASGTGGEKLFF.